The 14 T cell receptor beta chains below come from one sample, sequenced in a study of blood T cell repertoires in COVID-19. Measured with immunoSEQ multiplex PCR; TCRdb has only the in-frame clones, and not every one. Altogether fewer than 400,000 clones are present, approximately 89% being singletons, with the ten largest covering around 1.9%. The sample comprised peripheral blood. The source of these receptors is a woman in her 30s with COVID-19, enrolled during active disease.

The chain links TRBV5-1 to TRBJ1-1, with D perhaps matching TRBD1 (5 bases). Germline V CDR1 and CDR2: SGHRS, YFSETQ. The ends were cut back, 0 bases at V and 8 bases at J, with 14 bases in the middle. The CDR3 is made up of 14 amino acids. The CDR3 coding sequence is TGCGCCAGCAGCTTGGGGCAGGGAACCGCCGAAGCTTTCTTT. This codes for CASSLGQGTAEAFF.

The genes are TRBV4-3 and TRBJ1-2; no definite D call. Trimming shortened V by 1 base and J by 2 bases, and 5 bases separated the two germline ends. There are 13 residues in the CDR3. Germline CDR1 reads LGHNA; CDR2 reads YSLEER. CDR3 sequence: CASSQALNYGYTF. The CDR3 DNA sequence: TGCGCCAGCAGCCAAGCCCTAAACTATGGCTACACCTTC.

This clone has only one observation. V and J are TRBV6-1 and TRBJ2-1, with TRBD1 as a possible D gene (5 bases). The CDR3 has 17 residues. Germline V gene sequence: CDR1 MNHNS, CDR2 SASEGT. V lost 1 base, J lost 7 bases, and 20 bases lay in between. CDR3 nucleotide sequence: TGTGCCAGCAGTGAAGTGTTGGGCAGGGCGGTCGGGAATGAGCAGTTCTTC. Protein sequence: CASSEVLGRAVGNEQFF.

The V and J genes are TRBV2 and TRBJ2-1; TRBD1 matches at 7 bases. The CDR3 has 15 residues. Germline V gene lookup returns CDR1 SNHLY and CDR2 FYNNEI. The V gene end was trimmed by 3 bases and the J gene end by 1 base; junction bases not matched to a gene: 3. The CDR3 spells CASSEGQKSYNEQFF. In DNA, the CDR3 is TGTGCCAGCAGTGAGGGACAGAAATCCTACAATGAGCAGTTCTTC.

This clone has just one count. This rearrangement joins TRBV9 to TRBJ2-2; D might be TRBD1 (5 bases). V was shortened by 6 bases and J by 4 bases, with 16 bases between the two germline ends. This CDR3 is 15 amino acids long. From germline, CDR1 is SGDLS and CDR2 YYNGEE. The CDR3: CASTPLTGATGELFF. CDR3 sequence (DNA): TGTGCCAGCACCCCTCTCACAGGTGCCACCGGGGAGCTGTTTTTT.

V and J are TRBV12-3 or TRBV12-4 and TRBJ1-2; D unclear. The CDR3 covers 13 residues. The ends were cut back, 1 base at V and 8 bases at J, with 11 bases in the middle. The CDR3 DNA reads as TGTGCCAGCAGTTTAGGCCGGCCGGGGGGCTACACCTTC. Residues: CASSLGRPGGYTF.

This clone was counted a single time. This chain's CDR3 is CASSYGQGTEAFF. The CDR3 bases are TGTGCCAGCAGCTACGGACAGGGAACTGAAGCTTTCTTT. The rearrangement links TRBV6-6 to TRBJ1-1, with 8 bases matching TRBD1. Germline-derived CDR1 and CDR2 are MNHNY and SVGAGI (reference sequence). The J segment lost 5 bases and the V segment lost 6 bases, leaving 5 bases of the junction unmatched. The CDR3 has 13 residues.

This rearrangement joins TRBV7-9 to TRBJ2-3; D may be TRBD2 (5 bases). CDR3 length: 17 amino acids. Trimming stripped 4 bases from V and 1 base from J, with 18 bases between. Germline V gene data show CDR1 as SEHNR and CDR2 as FQNEAQ (reference sequence). The CDR3 nucleotides are TGTGCCAGCAGCTCCCGGGTCTCTCGGGGAGGCACAGATACGCAGTATTTT. Translated, it gives CASSSRVSRGGTDTQYF.

The CDR3 region is CASTPGSANYEQYF. In DNA form, the CDR3 reads TGTGCCAGCACCCCGGGGTCTGCGAACTACGAGCAGTACTTC. The chain joins TRBV11-3 to TRBJ2-7; D is perhaps TRBD2 (5 bases). The CDR3 spans 14 residues. V was cut by 7 bases and J by 3 bases, with 16 bases left in between. The germline V gene has CDR1 SGHNT and CDR2 YENEEA.

CDR3 sequence (DNA): TGTGCCAGCACTCGGGGGGGCATGCACCACTTT. Translation gives CASTRGGMHHF. The genes are TRBV6-5 and TRBJ1-6; TRBD1 might be the D (6 bases). CDR1 and CDR2 from the germline V gene are MNHEY and SVGAGI. The V end was cut by 7 bases, the J end by 18 bases, with 16 bases between. The CDR3 is 11 residues long.

The rearrangement links TRBV11-3 to TRBJ2-7, with D possibly matching TRBD1 (5 bases). Between the trimmed V and J ends, which lost 2 bases and 0 bases, there was a span of 8 bases. Germline V gives CDR1 SGHNT, CDR2 YENEEA. CDR3 length equals 14 residues. Here the CDR3 reads CASSLRQSSYEQYF. The CDR3 DNA sequence: TGTGCCAGCAGCTTACGACAGAGCTCCTACGAGCAGTACTTC.

The chain couples TRBV27 to TRBJ2-3; 11 bases agree with TRBD2. Germline V gene data show CDR1 as MNHEY and CDR2 as SMNVEV (reference sequence). V lost 6 bases, J lost 5 bases, and 10 bases stayed unmatched. This CDR3 comprises 16 residues. Here the CDR3 reads CASSQGLAGVEDTQYF. The CDR3 bases are TGTGCCAGCAGCCAAGGACTAGCGGGTGTTGAAGATACGCAGTATTTT.

The gene calls are TRBV29-1 and TRBJ1-2; maybe TRBD1 (6 bases). This CDR3 spans 11 amino acids. The germline gives CDR1 SQVTM, CDR2 ANQGSEA. V shed 4 bases and J shed 8 bases, with 11 bases lying between them. The CDR3 bases are TGCAGCGTTGTGGACAGAAGCGGCTACACCTTC. Its translation is CSVVDRSGYTF.

This rearrangement joins TRBV6-5 to TRBJ2-7; 7 positions match TRBD1. CDR1 and CDR2 from the germline V gene are MNHEY and SVGAGI. This CDR3 is built from 13 residues. V shed 10 bases and J 0 bases; nucleotides not matched to a gene: 6. The CDR3: CAISQGSSYEQYV. CDR3 in DNA: TGTGCCATCTCACAGGGGAGCTCCTACGAGCAGTACGTC.